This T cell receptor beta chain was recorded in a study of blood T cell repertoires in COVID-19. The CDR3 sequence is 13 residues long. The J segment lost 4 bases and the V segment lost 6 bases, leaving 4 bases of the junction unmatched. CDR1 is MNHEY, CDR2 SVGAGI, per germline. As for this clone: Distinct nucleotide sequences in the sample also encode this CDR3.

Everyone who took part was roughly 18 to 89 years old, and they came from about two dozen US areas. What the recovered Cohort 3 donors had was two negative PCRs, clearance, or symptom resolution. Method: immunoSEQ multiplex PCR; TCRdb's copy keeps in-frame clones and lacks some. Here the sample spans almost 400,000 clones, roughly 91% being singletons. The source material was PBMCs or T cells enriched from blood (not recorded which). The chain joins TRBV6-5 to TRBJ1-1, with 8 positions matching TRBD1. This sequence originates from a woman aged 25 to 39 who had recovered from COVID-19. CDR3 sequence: CASRRTGGTEAFF. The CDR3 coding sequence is TGTGCCAGCAGGCGAACAGGGGGCACTGAAGCTTTCTTT.